A selection of T cell receptor beta chains follows, all from one sample in a study of cytomegalovirus exposure and HLA in healthy donors. The data were produced by immunoSEQ multiplex PCR, yet TCRdb's version contains in-frame clones alone and is incomplete. The sample contains some 130,000 clones, 82% of which appear only once. Sequencing used PBMCs. These receptors came from a male donor in good health and CMV-seropositive. Each CDR3 is given with its conserved first and last residue. D genes are given only for firm matches. Expanded clones are given a class, and other clones once, few, many or no size at all.

size	D	V	J	CDR3	DNA
.	.	TRBV4-2	TRBJ1-3	CASSQRSDGNTIYF	TGTGCCAGCAGCCAACGATCAGATGGAAACACCATATATTTT
.	.	TRBV5-5	TRBJ2-7	CASSLESNGPYEQYF	TGTGCCAGCAGCTTGGAGTCTAATGGGCCTTACGAGCAGTACTTC
.	.	TRBV6-1	TRBJ1-2	CASIEDRGRNYGYTF	TGTGCCAGCATTGAAGATCGGGGGAGGAACTATGGCTACACCTTC
few	.	TRBV7-2	TRBJ1-2	CASSQVADTYGYTF	TGTGCCAGCAGCCAGGTGGCAGATACCTATGGCTACACCTTC
few	TRBD1	TRBV30	TRBJ1-1	CAWRQGPNTEAFF	TGTGCCTGGAGACAGGGGCCGAACACTGAAGCTTTCTTT
.	.	TRBV30	TRBJ2-2	CAWSIGTPGGGELFF	TGTGCCTGGAGTATCGGGACTCCCGGGGGCGGGGAGCTGTTTTTT
.	.	TRBV28	TRBJ2-1	CASSLGGDYNEQFF	TGTGCCAGCAGTTTAGGCGGGGATTACAATGAGCAGTTCTTC
.	TRBD2	TRBV28	TRBJ2-1	CASSALAGGPYNEQFF	TGTGCCAGCAGTGCCTTAGCGGGAGGCCCGTACAATGAGCAGTTCTTC
once	TRBD2	TRBV11-1	TRBJ2-1	CASSPREVSYEQFF	TGTGCCAGCAGCCCGCGGGAGGTTTCGTATGAGCAGTTCTTC
.	TRBD1	TRBV6-1	TRBJ2-7	CASSHRDRGPYEQYF	TGTGCCAGCAGCCACCGGGACAGGGGACCTTACGAGCAGTACTTC
.	.	TRBV11-1	TRBJ2-3	CASSLVALSTDTQYF	TGTGCCAGCAGCTTAGTGGCCCTGAGCACAGATACGCAGTATTTT
.	.	TRBV19	TRBJ2-7	CASSIKRSSYEQYF	TGTGCCAGTAGTATCAAGAGGAGCTCCTACGAGCAGTACTTC
.	TRBD2	TRBV5-4	TRBJ2-3	CASIKRAGGPSVDTQYF	TGTGCCAGCATAAAGCGGGCGGGAGGGCCTTCTGTAGATACGCAGTATTTT
.	.	TRBV6-1	TRBJ2-7	CASSEASNEQYF	TGTGCCAGCAGTGAGGCCTCAAACGAGCAGTACTTC
.	.	TRBV7-7	TRBJ2-1	CASSQEAGNEQFF	TGTGCTAGCAGCCAAGAGGCTGGGAATGAGCAGTTCTTC
.	.	TRBV7-8	TRBJ2-1	CASSLRRERGEQFF	TGTGCCAGCAGCTTACGAAGGGAGCGAGGTGAGCAGTTCTTC
.	.	TRBV18	TRBJ1-3	CASSPVAGNTIYF	TGTGCCAGCTCACCCGTCGCGGGAAACACCATATATTTT
.	.	TRBV28	TRBJ2-7	CASSSSGSYEQYF	TGTGCCAGCAGTTCGTCAGGCTCCTACGAGCAGTACTTC
.	.	TRBV4-1	TRBJ1-4	CASSQAIEKLFF	TGCGCCAGCAGCCAAGCCATTGAAAAACTGTTTTTT
.	.	TRBV5-1	TRBJ2-1	CASRSEVDNNEQFF	TGCGCCAGCAGAAGCGAGGTCGATAACAATGAGCAGTTCTTC
.	TRBD1	TRBV27	TRBJ2-7	CASSSRQGAYEQYF	TGTGCCAGCAGTTCAAGACAGGGGGCCTACGAGCAGTACTTC
.	.	TRBV6-1	TRBJ1-1	CASRLDSMNTEAFF	TGTGCCAGCAGATTAGACAGCATGAACACTGAAGCTTTCTTT
.	.	TRBV6-6	TRBJ2-3	CASRLTGDTQYF	TGTGCCAGCAGACTTACGGGGGATACGCAGTATTTT
.	.	TRBV11-3	TRBJ2-3	CASSLGRGQTTDTQYF	TGTGCCAGCAGCTTAGGACGCGGACAGACCACAGATACGCAGTATTTT
.	TRBD2	TRBV29-1	TRBJ2-7	CSVGLTSGYEQYF	TGCAGCGTTGGTCTGACTAGCGGTTACGAGCAGTACTTC
.	.	TRBV5-1	TRBJ2-1	CASSLVGPDSARSSYNEQFF	TGCGCCAGCAGCTTGGTGGGCCCGGACTCCGCTCGGAGCTCCTACAATGAGCAGTTCTTC
.	TRBD1	TRBV5-4	TRBJ2-1	CASSLDRGAYNEQFF	TGTGCCAGCAGCTTGGACAGGGGGGCCTACAATGAGCAGTTCTTC
.	TRBD1	TRBV30	TRBJ1-4	CAWSLNTGTGGEKLFF	TGTGCCTGGAGCCTCAATACCGGGACAGGGGGTGAAAAACTGTTTTTT
.	.	TRBV30	TRBJ2-7	CAWSAGGEQYF	TGTGCCTGGAGCGCCGGAGGCGAGCAGTACTTC
.	.	TRBV4-2	TRBJ2-1	CASSPARGGEQFF	TGTGCCAGCAGCCCCGCAAGAGGCGGTGAGCAGTTCTTC
.	TRBD1	TRBV28	TRBJ2-5	CASSYRQGAEETQYF	TGTGCCAGCAGTTACCGACAGGGGGCCGAGGAGACCCAGTACTTC
.	TRBD1	TRBV29-1	TRBJ2-7	CSVGTGSSYEQYF	TGCAGCGTAGGGACAGGGAGCTCCTACGAGCAGTACTTC
.	TRBD1	TRBV7-8	TRBJ2-7	CASSLVGPRTGAIEQYF	TGTGCCAGCAGCTTAGTAGGTCCCCGGACAGGGGCGATCGAGCAGTACTTC
.	.	TRBV19	TRBJ2-1	CASSRSVTVYNEQFF	TGTGCCAGTAGTAGGTCGGTGACAGTTTACAATGAGCAGTTCTTC
.	TRBD2	TRBV30	TRBJ2-3	CAWSILAGRDTQYF	TGTGCCTGGAGTATACTAGCGGGACGAGATACGCAGTATTTT
.	TRBD1	TRBV29-1	TRBJ2-3	CSVPGQNPSTDTQYF	TGCAGCGTTCCGGGACAGAACCCTAGCACAGATACGCAGTATTTT
.	TRBD2	TRBV10-2	TRBJ2-2	CASSGTSGRTGELFF	TGCGCCAGCAGTGGGACTAGCGGGCGCACCGGGGAGCTGTTTTTT
.	TRBD2	TRBV9	TRBJ2-7	CASSVLLAGEQYF	TGTGCCAGCAGCGTGCTGCTAGCGGGCGAGCAGTACTTC
.	TRBD1	TRBV7-2	TRBJ2-3	CASSIDRGRAGTQYF	TGTGCCAGCAGCATAGACAGGGGCCGGGCGGGTACGCAGTATTTT
.	TRBD2	TRBV5-4	TRBJ2-2	CASSWGGARGAGELFF	TGTGCCAGCAGCTGGGGGGGAGCCCGGGGGGCCGGGGAGCTGTTTTTT
.	TRBD1	TRBV5-1	TRBJ2-2	CASSWSGTGANTGELFF	TGCGCCAGCAGTTGGTCCGGGACAGGGGCCAACACCGGGGAGCTGTTTTTT
.	.	TRBV9	TRBJ2-7	CASSPRGGHVDEQYF	TGTGCCAGCAGCCCCCGAGGAGGGCACGTGGACGAGCAGTACTTC
.	.	TRBV5-5	TRBJ1-5	CASSFEGWGQPQHF	TGTGCCAGCAGCTTTGAGGGATGGGGTCAGCCCCAGCATTTT
.	TRBD1	TRBV28	TRBJ2-1	CASSLGGQGGYNEQFF	TGTGCCAGCAGTTTGGGGGGACAGGGAGGATACAATGAGCAGTTCTTC
.	.	TRBV28	TRBJ1-2	CASSFNPWLYGYTF	TGTGCCAGCAGTTTTAACCCCTGGCTCTATGGCTACACCTTC
.	TRBD1	TRBV5-8	TRBJ2-5	CASSGQVGQETQYF	TGTGCCAGCAGCGGACAGGTTGGACAAGAGACCCAGTACTTC
.	.	TRBV4-3	TRBJ2-4	CASSPRAPGEFKNSQYF	TGCGCCAGCAGCCCCCGAGCCCCAGGGGAATTCAAAAACAGTCAGTACTTC
.	TRBD2	TRBV19	TRBJ2-1	CASKVAGTNEQFF	TGTGCCAGTAAGGTAGCGGGAACCAATGAGCAGTTCTTC
.	.	TRBV4-3	TRBJ1-2	CASSQDYTGWSGYTF	TGCGCCAGCAGCCAAGATTATACAGGGTGGAGCGGCTACACCTTC
.	.	TRBV6-4	TRBJ2-2	CASSEGRDTGELFF	TGTGCCAGCAGTGAAGGCAGGGACACCGGGGAGCTGTTTTTT
.	TRBD2	TRBV7-6	TRBJ2-7	CASSSLADGSYEQYF	TGTGCCAGCAGCTCACTAGCGGACGGCTCCTACGAGCAGTACTTC
few	.	TRBV28	TRBJ1-4	CASRDTGNEKLFF	TGTGCCAGCAGGGACACAGGAAATGAAAAACTGTTTTTT
.	.	TRBV5-6	TRBJ2-7	CASSLDSAYEQYF	TGTGCCAGCAGCCTTGACAGCGCCTACGAGCAGTACTTC
.	.	TRBV4-3	TRBJ1-4	CASSQDHRANEKLFF	TGCGCCAGCAGCCAAGATCACAGAGCTAATGAAAAACTGTTTTTT